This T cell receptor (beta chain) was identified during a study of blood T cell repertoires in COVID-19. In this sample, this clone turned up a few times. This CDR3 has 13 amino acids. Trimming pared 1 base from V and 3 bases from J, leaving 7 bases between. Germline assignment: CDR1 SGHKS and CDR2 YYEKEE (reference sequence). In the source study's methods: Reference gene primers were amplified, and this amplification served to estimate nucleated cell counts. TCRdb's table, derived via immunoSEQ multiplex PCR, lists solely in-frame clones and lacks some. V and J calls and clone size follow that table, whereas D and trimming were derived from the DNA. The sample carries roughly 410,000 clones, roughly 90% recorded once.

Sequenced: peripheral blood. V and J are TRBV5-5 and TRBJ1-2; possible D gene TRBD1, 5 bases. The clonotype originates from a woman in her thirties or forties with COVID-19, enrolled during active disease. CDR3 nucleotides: TGTGCCAGCAGCTTGACAGGCTACTATGGCTACACCTTC. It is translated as CASSLTGYYGYTF.